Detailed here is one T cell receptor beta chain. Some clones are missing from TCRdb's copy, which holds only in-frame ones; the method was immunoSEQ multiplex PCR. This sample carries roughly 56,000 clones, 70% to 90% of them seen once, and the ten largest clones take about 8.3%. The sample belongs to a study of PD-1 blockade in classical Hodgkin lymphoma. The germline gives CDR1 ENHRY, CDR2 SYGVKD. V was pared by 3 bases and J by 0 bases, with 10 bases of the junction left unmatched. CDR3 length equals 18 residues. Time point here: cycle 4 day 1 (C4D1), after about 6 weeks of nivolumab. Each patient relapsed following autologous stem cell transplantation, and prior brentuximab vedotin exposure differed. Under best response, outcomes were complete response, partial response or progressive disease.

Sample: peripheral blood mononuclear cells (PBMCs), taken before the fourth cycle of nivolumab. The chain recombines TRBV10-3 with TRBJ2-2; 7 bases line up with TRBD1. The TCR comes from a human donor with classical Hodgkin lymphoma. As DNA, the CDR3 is TGTGCCATCAGTGACCCCGGGACAGCTATTTCGAACACCGGGGAGCTGTTTTTT. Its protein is CAISDPGTAISNTGELFF.